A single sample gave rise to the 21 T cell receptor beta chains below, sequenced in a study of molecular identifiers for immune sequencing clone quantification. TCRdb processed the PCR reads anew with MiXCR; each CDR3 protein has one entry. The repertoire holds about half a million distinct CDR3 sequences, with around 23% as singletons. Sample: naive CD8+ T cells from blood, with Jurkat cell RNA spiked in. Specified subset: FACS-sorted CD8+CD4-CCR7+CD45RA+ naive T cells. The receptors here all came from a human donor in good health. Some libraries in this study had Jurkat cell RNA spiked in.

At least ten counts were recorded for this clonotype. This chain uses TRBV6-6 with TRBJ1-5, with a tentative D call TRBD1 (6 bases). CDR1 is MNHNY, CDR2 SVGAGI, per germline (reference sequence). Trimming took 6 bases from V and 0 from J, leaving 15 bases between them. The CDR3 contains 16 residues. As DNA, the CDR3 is TGTGCCAGCAGACACAGGACAGATTATAGCAATCAGCCCCAGCATTTT. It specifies CASRHRTDYSNQPQHF.

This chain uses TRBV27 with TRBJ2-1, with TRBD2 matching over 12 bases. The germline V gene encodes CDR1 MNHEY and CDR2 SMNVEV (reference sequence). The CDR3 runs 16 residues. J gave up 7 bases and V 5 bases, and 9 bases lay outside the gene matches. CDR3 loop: CASSASSGRAMNEQFF. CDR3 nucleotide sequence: TGTGCCAGCAGTGCTTCTAGCGGGAGGGCCATGAATGAGCAGTTCTTC.

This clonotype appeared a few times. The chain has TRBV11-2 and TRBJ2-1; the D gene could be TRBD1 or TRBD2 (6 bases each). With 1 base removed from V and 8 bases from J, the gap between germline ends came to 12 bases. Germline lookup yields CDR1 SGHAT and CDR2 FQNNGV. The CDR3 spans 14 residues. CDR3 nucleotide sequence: TGTGCCAGCAGCTTAGTCCTGGGGGGCGATGAGCAGTTCTTC. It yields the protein CASSLVLGGDEQFF.

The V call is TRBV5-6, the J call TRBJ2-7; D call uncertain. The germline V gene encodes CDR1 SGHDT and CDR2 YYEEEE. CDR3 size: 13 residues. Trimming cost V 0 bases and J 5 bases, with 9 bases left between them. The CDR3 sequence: CASSLVRLDEQYF. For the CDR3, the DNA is TGTGCCAGCAGCTTGGTTCGGCTAGACGAGCAGTACTTC.

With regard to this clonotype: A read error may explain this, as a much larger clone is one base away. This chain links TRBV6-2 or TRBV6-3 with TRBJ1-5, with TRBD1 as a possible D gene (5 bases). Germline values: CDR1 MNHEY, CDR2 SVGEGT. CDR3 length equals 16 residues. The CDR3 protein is CASAALGAVSSQPQHF. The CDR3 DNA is TGTGCCAGCGCTGCCCTCGGGGCAGTTAGCAGTCAGCCCCAGCATTTT.

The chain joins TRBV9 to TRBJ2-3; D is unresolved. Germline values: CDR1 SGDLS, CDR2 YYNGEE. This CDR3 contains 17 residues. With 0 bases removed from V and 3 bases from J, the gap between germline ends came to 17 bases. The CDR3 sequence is CASSVDPIQFSTDTQYF. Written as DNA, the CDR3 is TGTGCCAGCAGCGTAGACCCCATTCAGTTTTCGACAGATACGCAGTATTTT.

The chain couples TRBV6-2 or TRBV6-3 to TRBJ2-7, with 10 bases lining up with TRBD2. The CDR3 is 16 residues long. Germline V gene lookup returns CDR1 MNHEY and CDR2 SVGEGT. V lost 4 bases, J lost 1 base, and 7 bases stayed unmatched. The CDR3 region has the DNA TGTGCCAGCAGTTCCCGGACTAGCGGAAAATCCTACGAGCAGTACTTC. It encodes CASSSRTSGKSYEQYF.

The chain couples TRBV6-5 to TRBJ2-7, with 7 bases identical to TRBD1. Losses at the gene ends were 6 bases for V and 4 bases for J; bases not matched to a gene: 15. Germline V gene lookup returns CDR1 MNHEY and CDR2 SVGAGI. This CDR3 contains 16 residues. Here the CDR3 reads CASSPIQGELWYEQYF. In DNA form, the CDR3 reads TGTGCCAGCAGCCCAATCCAGGGGGAATTATGGTACGAGCAGTACTTC.

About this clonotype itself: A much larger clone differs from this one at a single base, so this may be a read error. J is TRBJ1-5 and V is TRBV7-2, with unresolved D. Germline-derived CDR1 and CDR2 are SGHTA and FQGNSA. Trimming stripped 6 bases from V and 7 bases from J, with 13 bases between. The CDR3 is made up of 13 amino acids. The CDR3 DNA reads TGTGCCAGCAGTCTACATGGCCGGCAGCCCCAGCATTTT. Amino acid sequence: CASSLHGRQPQHF.

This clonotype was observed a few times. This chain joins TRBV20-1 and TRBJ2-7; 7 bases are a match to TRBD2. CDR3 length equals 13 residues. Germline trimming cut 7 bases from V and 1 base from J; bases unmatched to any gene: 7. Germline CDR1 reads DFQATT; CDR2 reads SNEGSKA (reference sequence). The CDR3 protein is CSGRRELSYEQYF. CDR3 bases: TGCAGTGGGCGGCGGGAGTTGTCCTACGAGCAGTACTTC.

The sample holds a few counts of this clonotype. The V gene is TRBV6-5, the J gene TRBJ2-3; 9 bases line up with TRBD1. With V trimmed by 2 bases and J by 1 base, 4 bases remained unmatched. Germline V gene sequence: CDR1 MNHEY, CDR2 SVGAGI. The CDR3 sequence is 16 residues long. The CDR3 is CASSYVGQGGTDTQYF. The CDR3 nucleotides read TGTGCCAGCAGTTACGTGGGACAGGGTGGCACAGATACGCAGTATTTT.

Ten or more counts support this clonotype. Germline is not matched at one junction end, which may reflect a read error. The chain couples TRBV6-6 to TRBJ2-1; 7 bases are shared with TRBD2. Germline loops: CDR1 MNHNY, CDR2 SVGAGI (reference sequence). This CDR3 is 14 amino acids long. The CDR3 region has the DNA TGTGCCAGCAGTCACTCACTAGCGAACAATGAGCAGTTCTTC. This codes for CASSHSLANNEQFF.

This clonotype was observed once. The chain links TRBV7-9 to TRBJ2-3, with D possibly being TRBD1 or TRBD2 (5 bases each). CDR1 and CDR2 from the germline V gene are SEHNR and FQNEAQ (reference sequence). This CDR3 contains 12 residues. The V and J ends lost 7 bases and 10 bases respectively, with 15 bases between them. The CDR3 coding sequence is TGTGCCAGCACCCCAGAGGGGCCTCCGCAGTATTTT. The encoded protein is CASTPEGPPQYF.

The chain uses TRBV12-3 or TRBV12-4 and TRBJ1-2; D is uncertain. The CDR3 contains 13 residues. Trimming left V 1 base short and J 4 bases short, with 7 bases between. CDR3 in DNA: TGTGCCAGCAGTTTAGGGACTCCCTATGGCTACACCTTC. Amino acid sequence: CASSLGTPYGYTF.

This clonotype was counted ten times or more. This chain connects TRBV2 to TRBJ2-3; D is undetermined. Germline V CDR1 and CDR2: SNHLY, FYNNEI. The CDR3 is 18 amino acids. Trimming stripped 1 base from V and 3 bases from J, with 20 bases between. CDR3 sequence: CASSEGPGAGFLTDTQYF. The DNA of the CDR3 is TGTGCCAGCAGTGAAGGTCCAGGCGCTGGATTTTTAACAGATACGCAGTATTTT.

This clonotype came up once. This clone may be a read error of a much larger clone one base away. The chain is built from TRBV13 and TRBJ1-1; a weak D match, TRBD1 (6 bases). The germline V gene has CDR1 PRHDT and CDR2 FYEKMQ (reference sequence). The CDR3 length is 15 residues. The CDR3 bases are TGTGCCAGCAGCCCTAGGGGCAGGGGAGGGACTGGAGCTTTCTTT. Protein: CASSPRGRGGTGAFF.

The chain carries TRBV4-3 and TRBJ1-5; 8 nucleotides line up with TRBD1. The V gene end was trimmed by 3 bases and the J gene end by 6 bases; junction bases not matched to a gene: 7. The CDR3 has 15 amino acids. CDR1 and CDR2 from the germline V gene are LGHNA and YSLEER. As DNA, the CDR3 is TGCGCCAGCAGCCAGTCCGGACAGGGCAGTCAGCCCCAGCATTTT. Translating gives CASSQSGQGSQPQHF.

The CDR3 spells CASSIAVTYEQYF. As DNA, the CDR3 is TGTGCCAGTAGTATAGCCGTCACTTACGAGCAGTACTTC. V gene TRBV19 combines with J gene TRBJ2-7; D unclear. The V end was cut by 1 base, the J end by 4 bases, with 8 bases between. This CDR3 is built from 13 residues. Germline CDR1 LNHDA, CDR2 SQIVND (reference sequence).

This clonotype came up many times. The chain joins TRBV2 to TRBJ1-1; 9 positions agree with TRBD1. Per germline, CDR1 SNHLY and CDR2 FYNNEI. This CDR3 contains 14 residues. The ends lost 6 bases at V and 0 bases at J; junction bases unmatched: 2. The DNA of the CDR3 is TGTGCCAGCAGGGACAGGGGCATGAACACTGAAGCTTTCTTT. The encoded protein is CASRDRGMNTEAFF.

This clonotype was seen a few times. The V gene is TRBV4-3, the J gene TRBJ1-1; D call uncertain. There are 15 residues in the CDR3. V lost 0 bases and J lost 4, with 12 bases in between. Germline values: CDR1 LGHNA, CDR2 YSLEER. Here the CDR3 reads CASSQEFQPGTEAFF. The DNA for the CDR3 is TGCGCCAGCAGCCAAGAATTTCAGCCGGGCACTGAAGCTTTCTTT.

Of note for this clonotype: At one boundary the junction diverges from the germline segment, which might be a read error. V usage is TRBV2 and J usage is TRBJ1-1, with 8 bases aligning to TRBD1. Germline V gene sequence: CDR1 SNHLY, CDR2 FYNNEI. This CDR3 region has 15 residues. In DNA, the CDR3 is TGTGCCGGCAGTGTAGGTACAGGGGGGGACACTGAAGCTTTCTTT. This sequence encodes CAGSVGTGGDTEAFF.